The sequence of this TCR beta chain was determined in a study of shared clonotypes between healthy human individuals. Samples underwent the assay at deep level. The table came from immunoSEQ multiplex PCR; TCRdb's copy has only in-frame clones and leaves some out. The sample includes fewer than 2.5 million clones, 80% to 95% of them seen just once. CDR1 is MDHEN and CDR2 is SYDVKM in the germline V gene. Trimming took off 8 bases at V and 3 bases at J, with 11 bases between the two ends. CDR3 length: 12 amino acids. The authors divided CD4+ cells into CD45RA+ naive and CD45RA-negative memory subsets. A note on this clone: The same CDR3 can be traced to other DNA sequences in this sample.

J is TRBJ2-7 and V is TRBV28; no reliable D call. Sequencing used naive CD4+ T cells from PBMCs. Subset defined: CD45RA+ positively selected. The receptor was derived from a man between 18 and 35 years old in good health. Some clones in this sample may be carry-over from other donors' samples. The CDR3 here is CASRTAVYEQYF. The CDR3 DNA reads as TGTGCCAGCCGGACGGCGGTCTACGAGCAGTACTTC.